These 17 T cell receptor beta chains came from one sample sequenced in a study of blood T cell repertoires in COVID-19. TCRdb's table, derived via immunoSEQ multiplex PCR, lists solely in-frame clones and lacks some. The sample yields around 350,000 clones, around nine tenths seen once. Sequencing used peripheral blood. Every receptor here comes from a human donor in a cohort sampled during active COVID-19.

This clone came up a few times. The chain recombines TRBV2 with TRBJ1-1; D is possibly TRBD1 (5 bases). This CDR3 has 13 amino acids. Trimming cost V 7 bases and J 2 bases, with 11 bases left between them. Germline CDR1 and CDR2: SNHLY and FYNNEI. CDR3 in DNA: TGTGCCAGCATCGGAGACAGAAACACTGAAGCTTTCTTT. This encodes CASIGDRNTEAFF.

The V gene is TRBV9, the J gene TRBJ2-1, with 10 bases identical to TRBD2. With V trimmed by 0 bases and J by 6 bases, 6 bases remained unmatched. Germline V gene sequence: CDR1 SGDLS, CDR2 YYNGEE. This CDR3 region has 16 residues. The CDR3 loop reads CASSVDGSGGLNEQFF. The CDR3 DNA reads TGTGCCAGCAGCGTAGACGGTAGCGGGGGGCTCAATGAGCAGTTCTTC.

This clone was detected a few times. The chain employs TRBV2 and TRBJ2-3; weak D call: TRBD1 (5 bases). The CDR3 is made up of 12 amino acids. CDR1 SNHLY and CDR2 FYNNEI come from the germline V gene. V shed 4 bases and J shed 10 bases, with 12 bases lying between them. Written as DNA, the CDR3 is TGTGCCAGCAGTGTAGGGGCTCGGCCGCAGTATTTT. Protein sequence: CASSVGARPQYF.

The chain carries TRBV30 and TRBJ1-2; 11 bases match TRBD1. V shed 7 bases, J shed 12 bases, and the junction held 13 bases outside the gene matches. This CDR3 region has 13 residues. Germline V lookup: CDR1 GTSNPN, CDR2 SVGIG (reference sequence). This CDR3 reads CALSPGQGVQDTF. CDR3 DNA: TGTGCCTTATCCCCGGGACAGGGGGTTCAGGACACCTTC.

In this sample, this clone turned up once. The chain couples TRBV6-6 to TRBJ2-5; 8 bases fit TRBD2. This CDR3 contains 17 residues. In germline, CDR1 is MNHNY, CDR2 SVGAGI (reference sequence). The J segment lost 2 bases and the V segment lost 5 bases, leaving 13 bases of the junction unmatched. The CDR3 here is CASSHHRAGGFQETQYF. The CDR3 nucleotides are TGTGCCAGCAGTCACCACAGGGCGGGGGGCTTTCAAGAGACCCAGTACTTC.

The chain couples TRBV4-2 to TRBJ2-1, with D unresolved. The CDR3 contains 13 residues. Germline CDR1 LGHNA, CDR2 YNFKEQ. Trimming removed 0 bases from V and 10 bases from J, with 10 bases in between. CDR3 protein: CASSQDRRTEQFF. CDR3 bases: TGTGCCAGCAGCCAAGATAGGAGAACAGAGCAGTTCTTC.

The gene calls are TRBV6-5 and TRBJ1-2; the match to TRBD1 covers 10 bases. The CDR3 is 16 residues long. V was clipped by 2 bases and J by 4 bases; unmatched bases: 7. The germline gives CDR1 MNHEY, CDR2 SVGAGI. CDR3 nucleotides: TGTGCCAGCAGTTACGGTCCGGGACAGGGGTTCTATGGCTACACCTTC. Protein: CASSYGPGQGFYGYTF.

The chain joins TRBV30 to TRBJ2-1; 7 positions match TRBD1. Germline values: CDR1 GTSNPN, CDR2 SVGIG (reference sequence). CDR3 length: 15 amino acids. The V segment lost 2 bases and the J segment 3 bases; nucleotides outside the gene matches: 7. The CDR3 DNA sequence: TGTGCCTGGAGTCAGGGACAGACCTTCTACAATGAGCAGTTCTTC. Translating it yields CAWSQGQTFYNEQFF.

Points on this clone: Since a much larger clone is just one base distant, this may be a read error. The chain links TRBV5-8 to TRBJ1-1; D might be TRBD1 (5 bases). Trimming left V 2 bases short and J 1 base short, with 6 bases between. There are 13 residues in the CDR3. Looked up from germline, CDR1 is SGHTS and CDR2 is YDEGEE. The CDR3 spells CASSLDRNTEAFF. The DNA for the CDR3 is TGTGCCAGCAGCTTAGACAGGAACACTGAAGCTTTCTTT. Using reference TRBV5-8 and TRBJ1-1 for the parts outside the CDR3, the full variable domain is EAGVTQSPTHLIKTRGQQATLRCSPISGHTSVYWYQQALGLGLQFLLWYDEGEERNRGNFPPRFSGRQFPNYSSELNVNALELEDSALYLCASSLDRNTEAFFGQGTRLTVV.

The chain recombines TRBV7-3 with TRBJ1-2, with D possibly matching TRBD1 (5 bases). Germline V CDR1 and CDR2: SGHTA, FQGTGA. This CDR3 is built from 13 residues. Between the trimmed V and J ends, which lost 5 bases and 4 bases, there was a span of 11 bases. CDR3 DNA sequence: TGTGCCAGCAGCCACTTGGGGGGCTATGGCTACACCTTC. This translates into CASSHLGGYGYTF.

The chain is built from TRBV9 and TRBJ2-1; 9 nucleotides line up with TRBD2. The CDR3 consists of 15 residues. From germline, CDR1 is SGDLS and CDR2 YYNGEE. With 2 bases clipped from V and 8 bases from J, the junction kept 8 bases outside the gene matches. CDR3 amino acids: CASSVRASGIYEQFF. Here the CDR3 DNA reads TGTGCCAGCAGCGTGCGGGCTAGCGGGATCTATGAGCAGTTCTTC.

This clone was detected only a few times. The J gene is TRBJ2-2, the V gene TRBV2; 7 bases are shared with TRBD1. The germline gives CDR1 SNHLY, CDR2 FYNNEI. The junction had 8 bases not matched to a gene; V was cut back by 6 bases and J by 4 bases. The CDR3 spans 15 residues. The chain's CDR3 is CASSTDRALTGELFF. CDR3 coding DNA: TGTGCCAGCAGCACCGACAGGGCTCTCACCGGGGAGCTGTTTTTT.

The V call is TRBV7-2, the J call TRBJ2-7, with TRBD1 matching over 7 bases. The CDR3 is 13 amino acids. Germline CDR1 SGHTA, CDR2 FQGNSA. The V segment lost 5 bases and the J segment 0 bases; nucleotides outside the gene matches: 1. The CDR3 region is CASSRQGSYEQYF. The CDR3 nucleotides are TGTGCCAGCAGCCGACAGGGCTCCTACGAGCAGTACTTC.

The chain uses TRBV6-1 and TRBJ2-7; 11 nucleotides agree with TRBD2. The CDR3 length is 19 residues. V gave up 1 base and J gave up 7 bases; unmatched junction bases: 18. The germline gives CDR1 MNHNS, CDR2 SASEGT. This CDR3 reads CASSEVVAPPGLAAEEQYF. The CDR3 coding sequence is TGTGCCAGCAGTGAAGTAGTGGCGCCCCCGGGACTAGCGGCGGAGGAGCAGTACTTC.

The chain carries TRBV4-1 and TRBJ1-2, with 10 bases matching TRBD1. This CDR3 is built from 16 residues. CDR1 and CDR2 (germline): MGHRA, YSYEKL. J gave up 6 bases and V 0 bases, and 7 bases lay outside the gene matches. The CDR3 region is CASSQDLTGGFNGYTF. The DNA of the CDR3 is TGCGCCAGCAGCCAAGACCTGACAGGGGGCTTTAATGGCTACACCTTC.

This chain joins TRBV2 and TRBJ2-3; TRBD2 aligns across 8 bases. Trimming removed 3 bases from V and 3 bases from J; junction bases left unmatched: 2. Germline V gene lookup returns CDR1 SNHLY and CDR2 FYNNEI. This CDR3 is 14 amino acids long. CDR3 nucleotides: TGTGCCAGCAGTGAGGGACTAGTAACAGATACGCAGTATTTT. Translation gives CASSEGLVTDTQYF.

Here the CDR3 DNA reads TGCGCCAGCGGGACAGGAATTAATGAAAAACTGTTTTTT. The encoded protein is CASGTGINEKLFF. The chain links TRBV5-1 to TRBJ1-4, with 8 nucleotides matching TRBD1. V was clipped by 7 bases and J by 4 bases; unmatched bases: 3. Germline CDR1 reads SGHRS; CDR2 reads YFSETQ. The CDR3 consists of 13 residues.